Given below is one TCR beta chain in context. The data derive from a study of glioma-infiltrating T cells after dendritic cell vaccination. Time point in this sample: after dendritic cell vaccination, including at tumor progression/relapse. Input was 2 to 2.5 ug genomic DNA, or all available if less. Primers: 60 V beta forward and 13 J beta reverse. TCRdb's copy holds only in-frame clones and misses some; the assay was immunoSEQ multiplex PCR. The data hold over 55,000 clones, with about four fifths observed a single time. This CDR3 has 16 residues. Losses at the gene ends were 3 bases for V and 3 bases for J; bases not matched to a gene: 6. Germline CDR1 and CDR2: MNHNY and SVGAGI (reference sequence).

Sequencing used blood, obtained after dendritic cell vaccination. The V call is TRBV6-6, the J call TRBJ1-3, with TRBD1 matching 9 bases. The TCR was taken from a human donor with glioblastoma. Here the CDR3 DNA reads TGTGCCAGCAGTTATCGGACAGGGGAAGGTGGAAACACCATATATTTT. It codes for CASSYRTGEGGNTIYF.